The 27 T cell receptor beta chains in this list originate from one sample, sequenced in a study of T cells in Graves' hyperthyroidism and ophthalmopathy. RNA transcripts gave rise to amplified TCR beta CDR3 regions. First-round RT-PCR of the TCR CDR3 relied on the HTBI primer set. TCRdb redid the calling of the multiplex PCR reads with MiXCR, one entry per CDR3 protein. The sample contains about 610,000 distinct CDR3 sequences, roughly 14% of which appear only once. Material: blood. The receptor set was obtained from a woman in her thirties or forties with Graves' ophthalmopathy.

This clonotype was found many times. The J gene is TRBJ2-5, the V gene TRBV7-8; D is uncertain. The ends were cut back, 4 bases at V and 6 bases at J, with 12 bases in the middle. CDR1 SGHVS and CDR2 FQNEAQ come from the germline V gene. The CDR3 length is 13 residues. In nucleotides, the CDR3 is TGTGCCAGCAGCTCACCCCCCCTGAAGACCCAGTACTTC. Protein product: CASSSPPLKTQYF.

This clonotype was seen at least ten times. V usage is TRBV27 and J usage is TRBJ1-5, with a weak D call TRBD1 (5 bases). The germline CDR1 and CDR2 sequences are MNHEY and SMNVEV (reference sequence). Trimming removed 5 bases at V and 6 bases at J, with 20 bases between. CDR3 length: 16 residues. CDR3 nucleotides: TGTGCCAGCAGTCCTTCACAGGCCCCGATTGGTCAGCCCCAGCATTTT. Its translation is CASSPSQAPIGQPQHF.

This clonotype was counted many times. This chain uses TRBV27 with TRBJ2-5; D is ambiguous. CDR1 MNHEY and CDR2 SMNVEV come from the germline V gene (reference sequence). The CDR3 covers 13 residues. Trimming stripped 4 bases from V and 3 bases from J, with 9 bases between. CDR3 region: CASSWATKETQYF. DNA of the CDR3: TGTGCCAGCAGTTGGGCAACAAAAGAGACCCAGTACTTC.

This clonotype has ten or more counts. The genes are TRBV6-1 and TRBJ2-2; D is undetermined. The CDR3 spans 13 residues. V lost 5 bases to trimming and J lost 6 bases, with 10 bases between them. CDR1 and CDR2 (germline): MNHNS, SASEGT. The CDR3 sequence is CASSRGDPGELFF. The DNA for the CDR3 is TGTGCCAGCAGTCGAGGTGATCCCGGGGAGCTGTTTTTT.

The CDR3 DNA sequence: TGTGCCAGCAGCGTCGGATTCGCCTACGAGCAGTACTTC. It is translated as CASSVGFAYEQYF. This chain connects TRBV11-2 to TRBJ2-7, with unresolved D. Trimming took off 5 bases at V and 2 bases at J, with 10 bases between the two ends. This CDR3 region has 13 residues. Germline CDR1 SGHAT, CDR2 FQNNGV.

This clonotype was seen ten or more times. This rearrangement joins TRBV9 to TRBJ1-1; perhaps TRBD1 as D (5 bases). Trimming cost V 4 bases and J 0 bases, with 10 bases left between them. The CDR3 runs to 14 residues. The germline gives CDR1 SGDLS, CDR2 YYNGEE. This CDR3 is CASSKQAMNTEAFF. The CDR3 DNA reads TGTGCCAGCAGCAAACAGGCCATGAACACTGAAGCTTTCTTT.

Many counts were recorded for this clonotype. This sequence joins TRBV24-1 and TRBJ2-7, with a possible D match to TRBD1 (6 bases). Germline values: CDR1 KGHDR, CDR2 SFDVKD. The length of the CDR3 is 13 residues. V lost 4 bases, J lost 10 bases, and 16 bases lay in between. In DNA form, the CDR3 reads TGTGCCACCAGTGACCTGGGGACACAGGGACAGTACTTC. The encoded protein is CATSDLGTQGQYF.

This chain links TRBV6-1 with TRBJ1-5; D unresolved. Between the trimmed V and J ends, which lost 7 bases and 3 bases, there was a span of 16 bases. Per the germline V gene, CDR1 is MNHNS and CDR2 is SASEGT. The CDR3 contains 15 residues. CDR3 residues: CASKLTQVYNQPQHF. The CDR3 bases are TGTGCCAGCAAACTAACGCAGGTATACAATCAGCCCCAGCATTTT.

The sample holds many counts of this clonotype. The genes are TRBV25-1 and TRBJ2-2; 9 nucleotides agree with TRBD1. V shed 3 bases, J shed 9 bases, and the junction held 8 bases outside the gene matches. Germline V gene data show CDR1 as MGHDK and CDR2 as SYGVNS. The CDR3 has 15 amino acids. In nucleotides, the CDR3 is TGTGCCAGCAGTGATGGAGGACAGGGGATGTGGGAGCTGTTTTTT. As protein: CASSDGGQGMWELFF.

This clonotype was recorded a few times. The CDR3 here is CASSGVGRAVVSETQYF. The CDR3 DNA reads TGTGCCAGCAGTGGGGTCGGGAGGGCCGTAGTATCGGAGACCCAGTACTTC. The chain uses TRBV25-1 and TRBJ2-5, with 8 bases fitting TRBD2. The CDR3 covers 17 residues. The ends lost 4 bases at V and 5 bases at J; junction bases unmatched: 15. Germline V lookup: CDR1 MGHDK, CDR2 SYGVNS. The full variable domain, rest sourced from reference TRBV25-1 and TRBJ2-5, is EADIYQTPRYLVIGTGKKITLECSQTMGHDKMYWYQQDPGMELHLIHYSYGVNSTEKGDLSSESTVSRIRTEHFPLTLESARPSHTSQYLCASSGVGRAVVSETQYFGPGTRLLVL.

This clonotype has ten or more counts. The V and J genes are TRBV29-1 and TRBJ1-1, with D maybe TRBD1 (5 bases). Germline V gene sequence: CDR1 SQVTM, CDR2 ANQGSEA. The CDR3 length is 14 residues. Trimming removed 6 bases at V and 4 bases at J, with 18 bases between. CDR3 nucleotide sequence: TGCAGCGTAGAGACCGGGACTGGGATCACTGAAGCTTTCTTT. Its protein is CSVETGTGITEAFF.

This clonotype was observed at least ten times. The chain employs TRBV2 and TRBJ2-2, with no clear D. Germline CDR1 and CDR2: SNHLY and FYNNEI. The germline V and J ends were trimmed by 7 bases and 0 bases, with 9 bases remaining between them. The CDR3 has 14 residues. The CDR3 DNA follows: TGTGCCAGCAAACCTGATACGAACACCGGGGAGCTGTTTTTT. Translating it yields CASKPDTNTGELFF.

The chain has TRBV6-5 and TRBJ1-2, with 9 bases lining up with TRBD1. This CDR3 contains 15 residues. The V and J ends lost 4 bases and 6 bases, in that order; junction bases with no gene match: 9. Germline V lookup: CDR1 MNHEY, CDR2 SVGAGI. The CDR3 protein is CASSSPGGTGNGYTF. Here the CDR3 DNA reads TGTGCCAGCAGTTCGCCCGGGGGGACAGGGAATGGCTACACCTTC.

This clonotype was counted at least ten times. The rearrangement joins TRBV11-2 to TRBJ2-4; D is unclear. The CDR3 is 16 residues long. Trimming cost V 5 bases and J 0 bases, with 14 bases left between them. The germline V gene encodes CDR1 SGHAT and CDR2 FQNNGV. In nucleotides, the CDR3 is TGTGCCAGCAGCGGGATGGGTAGTCTAGCCAAAAACATTCAGTACTTC. It codes for CASSGMGSLAKNIQYF.

This clonotype was detected ten times or more. The genes are TRBV6-5 and TRBJ2-7, with D possibly being TRBD1 (5 bases). The V end was cut by 6 bases, the J end by 10 bases, with 19 bases between. CDR1 is MNHEY, CDR2 SVGAGI, per germline. The CDR3 sequence is 13 residues long. The CDR3 bases are TGTGCCAGCAGCCCACAAACAGGAATTTTCCAGTACTTC. It is translated as CASSPQTGIFQYF.

In this sample, this clonotype turned up a few times. The chain recombines TRBV6-1 with TRBJ1-2; D possibly corresponds to TRBD1 (6 bases). From germline, CDR1 is MNHNS and CDR2 SASEGT. Trimming left V 6 bases short and J 1 base short, with 12 bases between. The CDR3 loop spans 14 amino acids. The CDR3 sequence: CASSPGQFNYGYTF. CDR3 bases: TGTGCCAGCAGCCCCGGACAGTTTAACTATGGCTACACCTTC.

Many counts were recorded for this clonotype. V is TRBV2 and J is TRBJ2-2; TRBD2 is a possible D gene (5 bases). CDR1 is SNHLY and CDR2 is FYNNEI in the germline V gene. The CDR3 loop spans 15 amino acids. With 4 bases removed from V and 3 bases from J, the gap between germline ends came to 12 bases. CDR3 in DNA: TGTGCCAGCAGTGGATGGGGAGTTGACACCGGGGAGCTGTTTTTT. It translates to CASSGWGVDTGELFF.

This clonotype was recorded many times. The chain carries TRBV12-3 or TRBV12-4 and TRBJ2-2; unclear D gene. V dropped 11 bases and J dropped 6 bases, with 10 bases sitting between them. The CDR3 sequence is 11 residues long. CDR3 loop: CALTSAGELFF. CDR3 nucleotides: TGTGCCCTTACGTCCGCCGGGGAGCTGTTTTTT.

The V gene is TRBV3-1, the J gene TRBJ2-2; D is uncertain. V was pared by 5 bases and J by 1 base, with 8 bases between. The V gene's germline CDR1 is LGHDT and CDR2 YNNKEL (reference sequence). CDR3 length equals 14 residues. CDR3 protein: CASSISLNTGELFF. The CDR3 DNA reads TGTGCCAGCAGCATCTCGTTGAACACCGGGGAGCTGTTTTTT. The full variable domain, with the rest looked up from reference TRBV3-1 and TRBJ2-2, is DTAVSQTPKYLVTQMGNDKSIKCEQNLGHDTMYWYKQDSKKFLKIMFSYNNKELIINETVPNRFSPKSPDKAHLNLHINSLELGDSAVYFCASSISLNTGELFFGEGSRLTVL.

This clonotype was picked up many times. A much larger clonotype is one base distant, so this may be a read error. V and J are TRBV6-5 and TRBJ2-5, with D possibly called TRBD1 or TRBD2 (5 bases each). Germline assignment: CDR1 MNHEY and CDR2 SVGAGI. The CDR3 has 13 amino acids. Trimming cost V 7 bases and J 7 bases, with 16 bases left between them. CDR3 protein: CASMGGAGGTQYF. The DNA of the CDR3 is TGTGCCAGCATGGGTGGGGCAGGAGGGACCCAGTACTTC.

This chain joins TRBV20-1 and TRBJ1-2; D remains ambiguous. Germline-derived CDR1 and CDR2 are DFQATT and SNEGSKA (reference sequence). V lost 3 bases and J 4 bases, leaving 9 bases between the germline ends. The CDR3 spans 12 residues. CDR3 DNA sequence: TGCAGTGCTAGTAGGGAAAGCTATGGCTACACCTTC. It yields the protein CSASRESYGYTF.

This clonotype has at least ten counts. Its ends do not fully match the called genes, so a read error is possible. The rearrangement joins TRBV19 to TRBJ1-2; D is unclear. The CDR3 is made up of 16 amino acids. The germline gives CDR1 LNHDA, CDR2 SQIVND (reference sequence). This CDR3 is CANSIRVAVRDYGYTF. The CDR3 bases are TGTGCCAATAGTATTAGAGTGGCAGTTCGTGACTATGGCTACACCTTC.

The V gene is TRBV6-1, the J gene TRBJ1-1; D may be TRBD1 (5 bases). The germline V gene encodes CDR1 MNHNS and CDR2 SASEGT. The CDR3 is 14 residues long. The V end was cut by 6 bases, the J end by 1 base, with 12 bases between. The CDR3 sequence is CASRNTDTNTEAFF. CDR3 nucleotide sequence: TGTGCCAGCAGGAACACGGACACGAACACTGAAGCTTTCTTT.

For this clonotype: This may be a read error: a much more frequent sequence differs by one nucleotide. The chain couples TRBV20-1 to TRBJ2-7; D might be TRBD2 (5 bases). This CDR3 has 15 residues. The germline gives CDR1 DFQATT, CDR2 SNEGSKA (reference sequence). In nucleotides, the CDR3 is TGCAGTGCTAGAGATGATCGGAGGTCCTCCTACAAGCAGTACTTC. Translation: CSARDDRRSSYKQYF.

DNA for the CDR3: TGCGCCAGCACCCAGGGCGGCACGAACACTGAAGCTTTCTTT. It translates to CASTQGGTNTEAFF. The J gene is TRBJ1-1, the V gene TRBV5-1; tentative D call: TRBD1 (5 bases). CDR1 and CDR2 (germline): SGHRS, YFSETQ. The CDR3 runs to 14 residues. Trimming pared 6 bases from V and 1 base from J, leaving 13 bases between.

In this sample, this clonotype turned up a few times. This chain connects TRBV11-3 to TRBJ1-2; no clear D gene. The V gene lost 3 bases and the J gene lost 8 bases, with 19 bases spanning the gap. There are 15 residues in the CDR3. CDR1 and CDR2 (germline): SGHNT, YENEEA. This chain's CDR3 is CASSLSVGALTGYTF. The CDR3 bases are TGTGCCAGCAGCTTGTCGGTGGGAGCGTTGACCGGCTACACCTTC.

This chain links TRBV28 with TRBJ2-7, with D hard to call. Germline V gene lookup returns CDR1 MDHEN and CDR2 SYDVKM. Trimming shortened V by 6 bases and J by 5 bases, and 17 bases separated the two germline ends. The CDR3 has 14 residues. This chain's CDR3 is CASRDLSPSDEQYF. In DNA form, the CDR3 reads TGTGCCAGCAGGGACCTCTCCCCCTCTGACGAGCAGTACTTC.